Listed here is a single T cell receptor (beta chain). Its matching antigen is unknown. The V end lost 7 bases, the J end lost 0 bases, and 14 bases lay between the germline ends. This CDR3 has 14 amino acids. Germline-derived CDR1 and CDR2 are SQVTM and ANQGSEA. This entry is derived from a study of cytomegalovirus exposure and HLA in healthy donors. Assay used: immunoSEQ multiplex PCR; TCRdb lists only in-frame clones, some missing. This sample has over 250,000 clones; 87% occur once, and the top ten carry 1% to 1.5%. Study-level points and caveats: The study designated fewer than 200 TCR beta chains cytomegalovirus-associated. In vitro confirmation showed three CMV-associated chains to be CMV antigen specific. Across donors, most TCRs were seen rarely, yet some public ones were widespread. Cytomegalovirus status was reportedly diagnosed by the classifier with high specificity and sensitivity.

What was sequenced was PBMCs. The source is a woman in her twenties or thirties in good health and CMV-seropositive. The gene calls are TRBV29-1 and TRBJ2-3; D perhaps matches TRBD1 (6 bases). The DNA of the CDR3 is TGCAGCGCAGGACAGTTAACTAGCACAGATACGCAGTATTTT. This codes for CSAGQLTSTDTQYF.